These 27 T cell receptor beta chains originate from one sample sequenced in a study of T cells expressing NK-cell markers. Reanalyzing the 5' RACE reads, TCRdb keeps one entry per CDR3 protein, without DNA. The listing records over 350,000 distinct CDR3 sequences. The source material was blood T cells: a sorted CD56 or NKG2C T cell subset, CD4+ or CD8+ T cells, or bulk PBMC T cells (not recorded which). Every receptor here comes from a woman between 50 and 59 years old in good health.

The V call is TRBV29-1, the J call TRBJ1-1. This CDR3 has 15 amino acids. CDR1 is SQVTM and CDR2 is ANQGSEA in the germline V gene. The CDR3 spells CSVVGVPGRVTEAFF.

The chain links TRBV27 to TRBJ2-1; the TCRdb call, TRBD2, lacks DNA for checking. CDR3 length equals 14 residues. Germline V CDR1 and CDR2: MNHEY, SMNVEV (reference sequence). CDR3: CASKGPGVYNEQFF.

V is TRBV5-5 and J is TRBJ1-5; TCRdb gives TRBD1 as the D gene, but with no DNA this cannot be confirmed. Germline lookup yields CDR1 SGHKS and CDR2 YYEKEE (reference sequence). The CDR3 totals 15 residues. CDR3 amino acids: CASSSAGNPREPQHF.

The chain uses TRBV12-3 or TRBV12-4 and TRBJ2-1; TCRdb selects TRBD2, and the lack of DNA leaves this call unchecked. This CDR3 region has 18 residues. The chain's CDR3 is CASSQGGAGGILYNEQFF.

This rearrangement joins TRBV20-1 to TRBJ2-3; TCRdb gives TRBD1 as the D gene, but with no DNA this cannot be confirmed. The germline CDR1 and CDR2 sequences are DFQATT and SNEGSKA (reference sequence). This CDR3 comprises 15 residues. The CDR3 loop is CSASPGHASTDTQYF.

The V gene is TRBV20-1, the J gene TRBJ1-2. The germline V gene has CDR1 DFQATT and CDR2 SNEGSKA (reference sequence). The CDR3 extends over 13 amino acids. The CDR3 is CSARARPNYGYTF.

This chain uses TRBV20-1 with TRBJ2-1; TCRdb selects TRBD2, and the lack of DNA leaves this call unchecked. The CDR3 has 15 residues. CDR1 and CDR2 (germline): DFQATT, SNEGSKA (reference sequence). CDR3 protein: CSATLLAGGGNEQFF.

The chain combines TRBV12-3 or TRBV12-4 with TRBJ1-5; the D call from TCRdb, TRBD1, cannot be confirmed without DNA. The CDR3 runs to 17 residues. CDR3 sequence reads: CASSFRDGWYSNQPQHF.

The V call is TRBV21-1, the J call TRBJ2-1; without DNA, the TCRdb call of TRBD2 cannot be checked. TRBV21-1 corresponds to a pseudogene. There are 16 residues in the CDR3. CDR3 sequence: CASSTQRTSGYNEQFF.

This chain joins TRBV3-1 and TRBJ2-7; TCRdb returns TRBD1, unconfirmable since there is no DNA. Germline V CDR1 and CDR2: LGHDT, YNNKEL (reference sequence). The CDR3 contains 16 residues. CDR3 amino acids: CASSQDSGAQGYEQYF.

V usage is TRBV12-3 or TRBV12-4 and J usage is TRBJ2-3. This CDR3 is 14 amino acids long. The CDR3 sequence: CASSAGVITDTQYF.

The gene calls are TRBV4-2 and TRBJ2-3. CDR3 length: 16 amino acids. Germline CDR1 reads LGHNA; CDR2 reads YNFKEQ. CDR3 region: CASSQSSWGETDTQYF.

This rearrangement joins TRBV5-1 to TRBJ2-2; the TCRdb call, TRBD2, lacks DNA for checking. Germline V lookup: CDR1 SGHRS, CDR2 YFSETQ. This CDR3 region has 16 residues. The CDR3 is CASSLAGTSKIGELFF. The complete variable domain, with remaining parts taken from reference TRBV5-1 and TRBJ2-2, reads KAGVTQTPRYLIKTRGQQVTLSCSPISGHRSVSWYQQTPGQGLQFLFEYFSETQRNKGNFPGRFSGRQFSNSRSEMNVSTLELGDSALYLCASSLAGTSKIGELFFGEGSRLTVL.

The chain has TRBV27 and TRBJ2-7; TCRdb's assignment of TRBD1 cannot be checked, as there is no DNA. The CDR3 is 16 residues long. CDR1 and CDR2 (germline): MNHEY, SMNVEV (reference sequence). The chain's CDR3 is CASSSSVGPQTYEQYF.

This chain uses TRBV29-1 with TRBJ2-3; TCRdb picks TRBD1, but there is no DNA to check that call. The CDR3 is 11 residues long. From germline, CDR1 is SQVTM and CDR2 ANQGSEA. Here the CDR3 reads CSVLSGEKKYF.

V and J are TRBV7-9 and TRBJ2-3. The CDR3 runs to 16 residues. CDR1 SEHNR and CDR2 FQNEAQ come from the germline V gene (reference sequence). The CDR3 region is CASNLPDGPSTDTQYF.

This rearrangement joins TRBV20-1 to TRBJ2-1; TCRdb calls TRBD2, which cannot be checked without DNA. The CDR3 is made up of 14 amino acids. Germline values: CDR1 DFQATT, CDR2 SNEGSKA (reference sequence). CDR3 residues: CSARDRGLHNEQFF.

The rearrangement joins TRBV5-1 to TRBJ2-1; the D gene TCRdb calls, TRBD2, cannot be checked with no DNA. The CDR3 is 17 residues long. Germline V gene sequence: CDR1 SGHRS, CDR2 YFSETQ. This CDR3 reads CASSFGLAGGLNNEQFF.

The chain is built from TRBV18 and TRBJ2-3. This CDR3 is built from 12 residues. Germline V CDR1 and CDR2: KGHSH, LQKENI. The CDR3 sequence is CASSSGTGTQYF.

This chain uses TRBV15 with TRBJ2-2; the TCRdb call, TRBD1, lacks DNA for checking. The CDR3 length is 14 residues. The germline CDR1 and CDR2 sequences are LNHNV and YYDKDF (reference sequence). The CDR3 here is CATSRDRPGGELFF.

The chain joins TRBV19 to TRBJ2-5; the D gene TCRdb calls, TRBD1, cannot be checked with no DNA. Germline-derived CDR1 and CDR2 are LNHDA and SQIVND (reference sequence). The CDR3 consists of 14 residues. This CDR3 reads CASRGEGQGATQYF.

This chain links TRBV18 with TRBJ2-5. Germline lookup yields CDR1 KGHSH and CDR2 LQKENI. This CDR3 spans 13 amino acids. The CDR3 region is CASSTLGKETQYF. The full variable domain, completed using reference TRBV18 and TRBJ2-5, is NAGVMQNPRHLVRRRGQEARLRCSPMKGHSHVYWYRQLPEEGLKFMVYLQKENIIDESGMPKERFSAEFPKEGPSILRIQQVVRGDSAAYFCASSTLGKETQYFGPGTRLLVL.

The chain employs TRBV11-2 and TRBJ2-5; TCRdb lists TRBD1, though no DNA is available to test this call. The CDR3 length is 16 residues. Germline CDR1 and CDR2: SGHAT and FQNNGV. The chain's CDR3 is CASSLAAGTTFGTQYF.

V usage is TRBV7-8 and J usage is TRBJ1-3; TCRdb reports TRBD1, a call that lacks DNA to check it against. The CDR3 runs 16 residues. CDR1 is SGHVS and CDR2 is FQNEAQ in the germline V gene. The CDR3 sequence: CASSAQGAVGGNTIYF.

This chain links TRBV11-2 with TRBJ2-2. Looked up from germline, CDR1 is SGHAT and CDR2 is FQNNGV. CDR3 length equals 14 residues. This CDR3 is CASSLVIAAGELFF. Variable domain in full (rest from reference TRBV11-2 and TRBJ2-2): EAGVAQSPRYKIIEKRQSVAFWCNPISGHATLYWYQQILGQGPKLLIQFQNNGVVDDSQLPKDRFSAERLKGVDSTLKIQPAKLEDSAVYLCASSLVIAAGELFFGEGSRLTVL.

This chain connects TRBV7-9 to TRBJ1-1; the TCRdb D gene call, TRBD1, has no DNA to confirm it. CDR3 size: 12 residues. Germline V gene data show CDR1 as SEHNR and CDR2 as FQNEAQ (reference sequence). CDR3 region: CASSLDPGYAFF.

This chain joins TRBV24-1 and TRBJ2-4; TCRdb reports TRBD1, a call that lacks DNA to check it against. The CDR3 spans 14 residues. Germline lookup yields CDR1 KGHDR and CDR2 SFDVKD. The CDR3 protein is CATSDCPHRNIQYF.